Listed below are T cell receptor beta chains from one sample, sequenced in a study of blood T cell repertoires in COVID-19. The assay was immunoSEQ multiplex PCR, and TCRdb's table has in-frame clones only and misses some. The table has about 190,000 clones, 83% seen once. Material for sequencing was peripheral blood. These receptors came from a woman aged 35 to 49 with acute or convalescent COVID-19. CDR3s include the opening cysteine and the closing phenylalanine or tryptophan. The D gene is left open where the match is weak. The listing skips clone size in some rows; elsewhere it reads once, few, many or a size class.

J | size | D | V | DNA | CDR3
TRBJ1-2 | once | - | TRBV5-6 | TGTGCCAGCAGCCGCGGAGTTGGCTACACCTTC | CASSRGVGYTF
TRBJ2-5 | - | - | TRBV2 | TGTGCCACCACACAAGGTCCCGTTCCGGGGGAGACCCAGTACTTC | CATTQGPVPGETQYF
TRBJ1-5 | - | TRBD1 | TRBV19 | TGTGCCAGTAGGATCCGGGACAGAGGGCAGCCCCAGCATTTT | CASRIRDRGQPQHF
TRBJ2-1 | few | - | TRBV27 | TGTGCCAGCAGTTTACAGGGTAGATTCTACAATGAGCAGTTCTTC | CASSLQGRFYNEQFF
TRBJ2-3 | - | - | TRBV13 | TGTGCCAGCACCGAGAGCACAGATACGCAGTATTTT | CASTESTDTQYF
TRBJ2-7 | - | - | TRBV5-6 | TGTGCCAGCAGTTATATAAGCGGCTACGAGCAGTACTTC | CASSYISGYEQYF
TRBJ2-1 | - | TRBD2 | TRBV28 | TGTGCCAGTACCAAAGCGGGAGTACTCTCGAATGAGCAGTTCTTC | CASTKAGVLSNEQFF
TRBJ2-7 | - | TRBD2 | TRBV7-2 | TGTGCCAGCAGCCCGCTTAGCGGGGGCTACGAGCAGTACTTC | CASSPLSGGYEQYF
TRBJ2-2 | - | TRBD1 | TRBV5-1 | TGCGCCAGCAGCTTGGACAGGGGTGCCGGGGAGCTGTTTTTT | CASSLDRGAGELFF
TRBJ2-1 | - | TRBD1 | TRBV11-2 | TGTGCCAGCAGCGAGCAGGGGGATGAGCAGTTCTTC | CASSEQGDEQFF
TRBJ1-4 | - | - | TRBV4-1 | TGCGCCAGCAGCCCAGGAAGTGAAAAACTGTTTTTT | CASSPGSEKLFF
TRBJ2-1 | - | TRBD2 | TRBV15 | TGTGCCACCAGCAGAGATGGGACTAGCGGGAGGAATGAGCAGTTCTTC | CATSRDGTSGRNEQFF
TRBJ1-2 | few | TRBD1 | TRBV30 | TGTACAGGGGGCGATGGCTATGGCTACACCTTC | CTGGDGYGYTF
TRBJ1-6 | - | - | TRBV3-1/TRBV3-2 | TGTGCCAGCAGCCATTACAGGGACAACTCACCCCTCCACTTT | CASSHYRDNSPLHF
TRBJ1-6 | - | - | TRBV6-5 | TGTGCCAGCAGTTACCAGGGTGTGCCACCCCTCCACTTT | CASSYQGVPPLHF
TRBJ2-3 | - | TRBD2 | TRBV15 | TGTGCCACCAGCAGAGACGCACTCCGGGAGGTTAGCGCAGATACGCAGTATTTT | CATSRDALREVSADTQYF
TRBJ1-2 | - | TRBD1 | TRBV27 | TGTGCCAGCAGTTCCGACCGACAGGGTTCTCGGGGCTACACCTTC | CASSSDRQGSRGYTF
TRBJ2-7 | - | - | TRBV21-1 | TGTGCCAGCAGCATGACTAGCGGCACCTACGAGCAGTACTTC | CASSMTSGTYEQYF
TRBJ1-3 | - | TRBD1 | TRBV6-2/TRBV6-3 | TGTGCCAGCAGTTCCCGTGGACAGGCAACAGGAAACACCATATATTTT | CASSSRGQATGNTIYF
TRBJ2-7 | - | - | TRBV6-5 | TGTGCCAGCAGCTCACCCAGGGGTCTATCCTACGAGCAGTACTTC | CASSSPRGLSYEQYF
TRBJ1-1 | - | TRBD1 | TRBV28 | TGTGCCAGCACGGCTCCAGGACAGGGTAATACTGAAGCTTTCTTT | CASTAPGQGNTEAFF
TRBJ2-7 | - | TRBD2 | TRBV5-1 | TGCGCCAGCAGCTTGTCTAGCGGGGGTAGCAACTACGAGCAGTACTTC | CASSLSSGGSNYEQYF
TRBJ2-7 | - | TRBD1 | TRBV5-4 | TGTGCCACAGGGACAGCTGATACCTACGAGCAGTACTTC | CATGTADTYEQYF
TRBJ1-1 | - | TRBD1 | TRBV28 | TGTGCCAGCAGTCCCCGACAGGGTGGGGGCACTGAAGCTTTCTTT | CASSPRQGGGTEAFF
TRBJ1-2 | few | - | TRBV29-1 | TGCAGCGGGTGGCAGGGTGATGGCTACACCTTC | CSGWQGDGYTF
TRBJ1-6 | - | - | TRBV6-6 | TGTGCCAGCCTGCGGGGGGGCAGGGTTGATTCACCCCTCCACTTT | CASLRGGRVDSPLHF
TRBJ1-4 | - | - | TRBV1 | TGCACCAGCAGCCAAAATTTAGATGCAACTAATGAAAAACTGTTTTTT | CTSSQNLDATNEKLFF
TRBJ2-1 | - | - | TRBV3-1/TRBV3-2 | TGTGCCAGCAGCCAAGAGGAGGGTTCCTACAATGAGCAGTTCTTC | CASSQEEGSYNEQFF
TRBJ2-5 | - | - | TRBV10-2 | TGCGCCAGCAGTGAACAGGGCGGGCAAGAGACCCAGTACTTC | CASSEQGGQETQYF
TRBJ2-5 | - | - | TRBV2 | TGTGCCAGCAGTGGGCAGCAAGAGACCCAGTACTTC | CASSGQQETQYF
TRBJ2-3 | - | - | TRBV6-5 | TGTGCCAGCATGGGCTCCATGACAGATACGCAGTATTTT | CASMGSMTDTQYF
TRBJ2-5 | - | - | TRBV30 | TGTGCCTGGAAACTCTACCAAGAGACCCAGTACTTC | CAWKLYQETQYF
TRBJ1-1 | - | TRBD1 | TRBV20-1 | TGCAGTGCTAGTGAACTTATCGGGACAGGGGGGACTGAAGCTTTCTTT | CSASELIGTGGTEAFF
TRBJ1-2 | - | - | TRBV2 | TGTGCCAGCAGCAAAGGGAGCGACTATGGCTACACCTTC | CASSKGSDYGYTF
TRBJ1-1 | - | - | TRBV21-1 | TGTGCCAGCAGCAAAAGGACAGGCGTTATGAACACTGAAGCTTTCTTT | CASSKRTGVMNTEAFF
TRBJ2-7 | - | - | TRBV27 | TGTGCCAGCAGTTCCCTCGCCACGGTCCTAGGCGAGCAGTACTTC | CASSSLATVLGEQYF
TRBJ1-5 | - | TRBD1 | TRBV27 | TGTGCCAGCAGTTCCCTTCAGGGGGATGGCAATCAGCCCCAGCATTTT | CASSSLQGDGNQPQHF
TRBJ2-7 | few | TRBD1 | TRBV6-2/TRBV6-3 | TGTGCCAGCAGTCTACGACAGGGGGCCTCCTACGAGCAGTACTTC | CASSLRQGASYEQYF
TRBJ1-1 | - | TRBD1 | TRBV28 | TGTGCCAGCACCTTGGGGGCAGGGGGTGAGGCTTTCTTT | CASTLGAGGEAFF